This T cell receptor beta chain stems from a study of identical twins. General study findings and limits: Twin pairs had excess sharing that was weaker in beta out-of-frame sequences.

TCRdb reprocessed the 5' RACE reads with MiXCR, giving one entry per CDR3 protein. The sample shows around 650,000 distinct CDR3 sequences, under 8.5% of them seen only once. Per the germline V gene, CDR1 is KGHDR and CDR2 is SFDVKD. The junction had 4 bases not matched to a gene; V was cut back by 0 bases and J by 2 bases. The CDR3 has 16 amino acids. This clonotype was seen a handful of times. Its antigen is not identified. The same data also went into a second study, on yellow fever vaccine responses in identical twins.

The sequenced sample consisted of PBMCs. The TCR originated in a woman aged 18-29 years in good health. V and J are TRBV24-1 and TRBJ2-5, with 8 bases matching TRBD1. The CDR3 loop reads CATSDLGQGGQETQYF. For the CDR3, the DNA is TGTGCCACCAGTGATTTGGGACAGGGTGGACAAGAGACCCAGTACTTC.